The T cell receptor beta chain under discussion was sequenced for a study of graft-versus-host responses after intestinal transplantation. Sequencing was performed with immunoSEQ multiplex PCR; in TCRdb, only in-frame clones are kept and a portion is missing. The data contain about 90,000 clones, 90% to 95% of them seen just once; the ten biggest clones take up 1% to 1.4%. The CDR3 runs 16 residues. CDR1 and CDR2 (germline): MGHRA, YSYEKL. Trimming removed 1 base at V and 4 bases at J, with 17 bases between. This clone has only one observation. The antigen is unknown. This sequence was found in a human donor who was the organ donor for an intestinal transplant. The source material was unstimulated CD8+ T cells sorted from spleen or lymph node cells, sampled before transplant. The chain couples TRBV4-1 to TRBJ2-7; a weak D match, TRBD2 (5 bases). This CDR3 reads CASSQALHIGEYEQYF. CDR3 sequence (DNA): TGCGCCAGCAGCCAAGCATTACATATCGGGGAATACGAGCAGTACTTC.